Only one count was recorded for the clone carrying this TCR beta chain. Method: immunoSEQ multiplex PCR; TCRdb's copy keeps in-frame clones and lacks some. The sample lists approximately 29,000 clones, roughly 78% occurring once. These data originate in a study of blood T cell repertoires in COVID-19. This TCR was recovered from a boy under 10 years old with active or convalescent COVID-19. The specimen was peripheral blood.

In DNA, the CDR3 is TGCAGCGTTGAGACCACCTTTCGGGGGATGATGAACACTGAAGCTTTCTTT. Its translation is CSVETTFRGMMNTEAFF. The chain uses TRBV29-1 and TRBJ1-1; TRBD1 might be the D (5 bases). This CDR3 spans 17 amino acids. Trimming took off 3 bases at V and 0 bases at J, with 20 bases between the two ends. Germline V lookup: CDR1 SQVTM, CDR2 ANQGSEA.